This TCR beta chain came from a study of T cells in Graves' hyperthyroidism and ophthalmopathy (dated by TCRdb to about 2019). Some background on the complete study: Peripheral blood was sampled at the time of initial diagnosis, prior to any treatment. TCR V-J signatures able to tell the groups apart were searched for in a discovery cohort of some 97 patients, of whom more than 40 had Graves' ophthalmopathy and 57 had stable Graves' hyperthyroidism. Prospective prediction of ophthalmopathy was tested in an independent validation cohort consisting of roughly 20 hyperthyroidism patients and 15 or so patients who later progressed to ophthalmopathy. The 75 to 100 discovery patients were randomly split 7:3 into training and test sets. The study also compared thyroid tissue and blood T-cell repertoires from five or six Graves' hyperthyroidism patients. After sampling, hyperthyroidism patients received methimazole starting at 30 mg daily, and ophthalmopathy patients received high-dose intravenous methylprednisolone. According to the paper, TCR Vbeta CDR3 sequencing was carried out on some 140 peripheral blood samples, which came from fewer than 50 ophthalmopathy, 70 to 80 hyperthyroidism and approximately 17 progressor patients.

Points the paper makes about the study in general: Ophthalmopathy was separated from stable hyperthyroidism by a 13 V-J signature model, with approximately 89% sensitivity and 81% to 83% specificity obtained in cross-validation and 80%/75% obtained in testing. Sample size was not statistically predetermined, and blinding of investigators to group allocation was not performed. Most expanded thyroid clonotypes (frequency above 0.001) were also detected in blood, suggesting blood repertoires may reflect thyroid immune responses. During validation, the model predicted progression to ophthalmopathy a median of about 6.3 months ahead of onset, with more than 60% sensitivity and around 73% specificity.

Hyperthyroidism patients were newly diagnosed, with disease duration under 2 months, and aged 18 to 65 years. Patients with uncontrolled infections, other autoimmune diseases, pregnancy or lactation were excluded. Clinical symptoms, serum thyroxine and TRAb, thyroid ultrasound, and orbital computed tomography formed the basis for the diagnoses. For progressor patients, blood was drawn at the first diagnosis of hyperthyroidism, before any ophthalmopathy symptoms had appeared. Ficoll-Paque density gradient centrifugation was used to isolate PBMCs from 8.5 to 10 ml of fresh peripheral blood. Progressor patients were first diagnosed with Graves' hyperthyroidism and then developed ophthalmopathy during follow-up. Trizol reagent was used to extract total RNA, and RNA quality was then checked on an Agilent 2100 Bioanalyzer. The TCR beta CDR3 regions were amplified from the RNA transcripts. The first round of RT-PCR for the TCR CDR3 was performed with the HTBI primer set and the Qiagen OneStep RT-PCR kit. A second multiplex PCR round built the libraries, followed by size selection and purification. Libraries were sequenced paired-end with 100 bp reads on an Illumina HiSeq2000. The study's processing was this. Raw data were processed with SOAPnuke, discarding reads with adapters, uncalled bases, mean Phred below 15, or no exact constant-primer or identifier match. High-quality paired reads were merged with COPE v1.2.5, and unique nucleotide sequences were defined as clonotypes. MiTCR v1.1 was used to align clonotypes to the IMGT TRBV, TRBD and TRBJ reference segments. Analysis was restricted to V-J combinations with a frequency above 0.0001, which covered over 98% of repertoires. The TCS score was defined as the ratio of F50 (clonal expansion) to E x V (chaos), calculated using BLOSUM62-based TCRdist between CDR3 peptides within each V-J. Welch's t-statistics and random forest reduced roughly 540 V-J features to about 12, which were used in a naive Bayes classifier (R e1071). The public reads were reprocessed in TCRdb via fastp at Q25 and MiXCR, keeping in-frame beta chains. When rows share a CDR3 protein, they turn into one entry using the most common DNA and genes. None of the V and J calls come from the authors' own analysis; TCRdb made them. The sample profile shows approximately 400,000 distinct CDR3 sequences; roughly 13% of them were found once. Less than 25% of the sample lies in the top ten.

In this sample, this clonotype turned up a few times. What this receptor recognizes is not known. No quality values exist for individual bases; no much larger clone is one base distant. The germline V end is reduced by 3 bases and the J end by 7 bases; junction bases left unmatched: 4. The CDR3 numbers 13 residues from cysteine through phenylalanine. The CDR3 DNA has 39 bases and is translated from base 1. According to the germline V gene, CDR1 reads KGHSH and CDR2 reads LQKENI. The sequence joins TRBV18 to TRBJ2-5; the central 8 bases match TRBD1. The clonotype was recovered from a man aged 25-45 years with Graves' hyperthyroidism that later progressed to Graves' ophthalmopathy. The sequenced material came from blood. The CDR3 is CASSPDRGGTQYF. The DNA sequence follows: TGTGCCAGCTCACCTGACAGGGGAGGGACCCAGTACTTC.